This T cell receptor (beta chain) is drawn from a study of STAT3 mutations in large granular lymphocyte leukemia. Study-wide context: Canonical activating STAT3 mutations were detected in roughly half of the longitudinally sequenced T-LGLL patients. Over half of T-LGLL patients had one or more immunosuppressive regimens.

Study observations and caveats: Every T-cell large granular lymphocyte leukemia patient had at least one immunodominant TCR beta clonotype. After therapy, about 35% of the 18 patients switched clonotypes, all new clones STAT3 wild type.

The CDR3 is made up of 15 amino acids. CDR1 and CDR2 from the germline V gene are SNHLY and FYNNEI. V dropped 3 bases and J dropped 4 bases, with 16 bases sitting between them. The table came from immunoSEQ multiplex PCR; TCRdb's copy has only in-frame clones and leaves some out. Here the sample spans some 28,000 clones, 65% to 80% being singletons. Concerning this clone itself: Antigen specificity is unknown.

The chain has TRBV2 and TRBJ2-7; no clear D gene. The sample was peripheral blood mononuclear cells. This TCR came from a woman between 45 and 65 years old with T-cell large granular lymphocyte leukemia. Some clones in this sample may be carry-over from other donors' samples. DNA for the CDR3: TGTGCCAGCAGTGACCTCGGGTCCCCCACTTACGAGCAGTACTTC. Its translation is CASSDLGSPTYEQYF.